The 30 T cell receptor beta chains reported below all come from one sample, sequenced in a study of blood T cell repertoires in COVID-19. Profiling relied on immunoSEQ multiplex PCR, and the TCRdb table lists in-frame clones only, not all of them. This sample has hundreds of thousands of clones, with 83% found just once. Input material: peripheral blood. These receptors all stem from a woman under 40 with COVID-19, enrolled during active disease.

The CDR3 DNA sequence: TGTGCCAGCAGCGTAGGACAGGGCTACTCTGGAAACACCATATATTTT. The encoded protein is CASSVGQGYSGNTIYF. V is TRBV9 and J is TRBJ1-3; TRBD1 matches 7 bases. Germline lookup yields CDR1 SGDLS and CDR2 YYNGEE. The ends lost 0 bases at V and 0 bases at J; junction bases unmatched: 3. CDR3 length: 16 amino acids.

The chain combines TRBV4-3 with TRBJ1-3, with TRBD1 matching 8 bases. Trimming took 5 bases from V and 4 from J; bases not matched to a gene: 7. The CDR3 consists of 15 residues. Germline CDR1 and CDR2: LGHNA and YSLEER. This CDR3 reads CASSGSGTGGNTIYF. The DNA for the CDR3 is TGCGCCAGCAGCGGATCCGGGACAGGCGGAAACACCATATATTTT.

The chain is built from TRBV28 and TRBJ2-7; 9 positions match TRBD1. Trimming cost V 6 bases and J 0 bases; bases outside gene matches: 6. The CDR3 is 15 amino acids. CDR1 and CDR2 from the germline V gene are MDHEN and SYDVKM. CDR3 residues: CASRTGQGSSYEQYF. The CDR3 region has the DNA TGTGCCAGCAGGACGGGACAGGGAAGCTCCTACGAGCAGTACTTC.

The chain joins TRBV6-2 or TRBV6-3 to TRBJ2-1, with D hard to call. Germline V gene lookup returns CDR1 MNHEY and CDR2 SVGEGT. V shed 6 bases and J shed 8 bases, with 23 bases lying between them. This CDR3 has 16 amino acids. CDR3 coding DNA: TGTGCCAGCAGCCCCCGTCGGAGTACTCATTTCGATGAGCAGTTCTTC. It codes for CASSPRRSTHFDEQFF.

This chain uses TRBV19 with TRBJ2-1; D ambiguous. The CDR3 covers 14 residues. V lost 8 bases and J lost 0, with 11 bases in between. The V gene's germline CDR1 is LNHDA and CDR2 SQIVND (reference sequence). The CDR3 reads CASRVLSSYNEQFF. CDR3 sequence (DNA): TGTGCCAGTCGTGTGCTGAGCTCCTACAATGAGCAGTTCTTC.

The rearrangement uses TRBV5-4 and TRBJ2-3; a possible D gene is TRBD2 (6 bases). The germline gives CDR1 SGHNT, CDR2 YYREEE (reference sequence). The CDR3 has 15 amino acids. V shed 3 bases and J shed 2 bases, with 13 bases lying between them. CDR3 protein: CASSSARDSTDTQYF. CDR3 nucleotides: TGTGCCAGCAGCTCCGCGAGGGACTCCACAGATACGCAGTATTTT.

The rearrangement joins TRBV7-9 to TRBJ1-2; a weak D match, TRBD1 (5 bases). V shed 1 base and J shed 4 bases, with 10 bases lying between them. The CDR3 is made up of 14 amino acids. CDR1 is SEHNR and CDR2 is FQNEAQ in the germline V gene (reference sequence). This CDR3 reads CASSLGGPLYGYTF. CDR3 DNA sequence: TGTGCCAGCAGCTTAGGGGGCCCGCTCTATGGCTACACCTTC.

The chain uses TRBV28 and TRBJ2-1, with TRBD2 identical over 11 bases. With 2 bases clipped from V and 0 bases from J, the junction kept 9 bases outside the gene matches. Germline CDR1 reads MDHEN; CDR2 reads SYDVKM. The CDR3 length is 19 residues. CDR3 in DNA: TGTGCCAGCAGTTTAGTGCTAGCGGGGGGACTGAGCTCCTACAATGAGCAGTTCTTC. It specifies CASSLVLAGGLSSYNEQFF.

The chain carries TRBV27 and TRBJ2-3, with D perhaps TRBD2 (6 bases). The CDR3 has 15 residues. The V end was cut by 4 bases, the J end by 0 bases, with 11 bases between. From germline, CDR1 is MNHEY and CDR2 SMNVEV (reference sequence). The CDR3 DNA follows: TGTGCCAGCAGTTACCGGCGGGAAAGCACAGATACGCAGTATTTT. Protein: CASSYRRESTDTQYF.

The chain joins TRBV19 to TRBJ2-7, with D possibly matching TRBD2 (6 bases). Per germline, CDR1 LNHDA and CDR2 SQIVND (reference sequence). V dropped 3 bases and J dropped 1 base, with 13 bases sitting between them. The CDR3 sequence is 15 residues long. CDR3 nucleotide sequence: TGTGCCAGTAGTATGGGACTGGCAAAATCCTACGAGCAGTACTTC. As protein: CASSMGLAKSYEQYF.

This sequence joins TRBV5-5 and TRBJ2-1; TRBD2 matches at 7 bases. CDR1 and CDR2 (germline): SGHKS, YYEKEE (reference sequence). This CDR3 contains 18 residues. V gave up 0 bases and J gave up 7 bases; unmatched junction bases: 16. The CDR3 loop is CASSLEGREWRSENEQFF. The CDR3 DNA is TGTGCCAGCAGCTTGGAGGGGAGGGAATGGAGGTCAGAAAATGAGCAGTTCTTC.

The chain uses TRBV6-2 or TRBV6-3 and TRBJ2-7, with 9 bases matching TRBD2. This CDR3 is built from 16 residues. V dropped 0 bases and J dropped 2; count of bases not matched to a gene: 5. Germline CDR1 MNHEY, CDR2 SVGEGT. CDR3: CASSYSGLAGTYEQYF. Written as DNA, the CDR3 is TGTGCCAGCAGTTACTCTGGGCTAGCGGGAACCTACGAGCAGTACTTC.

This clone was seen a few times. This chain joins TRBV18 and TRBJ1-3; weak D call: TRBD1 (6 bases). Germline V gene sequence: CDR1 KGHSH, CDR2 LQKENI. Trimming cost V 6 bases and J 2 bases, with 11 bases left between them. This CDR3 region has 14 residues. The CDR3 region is CASSPPGAGNTIYF. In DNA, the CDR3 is TGTGCCAGCTCGCCCCCAGGGGCTGGAAACACCATATATTTT.

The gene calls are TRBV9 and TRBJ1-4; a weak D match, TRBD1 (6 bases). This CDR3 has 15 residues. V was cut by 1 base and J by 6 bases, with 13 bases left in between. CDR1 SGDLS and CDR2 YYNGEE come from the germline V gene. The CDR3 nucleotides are TGTGCCAGCAGCGTACGGGCAGGGGAGTATGAAAAACTGTTTTTT. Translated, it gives CASSVRAGEYEKLFF.

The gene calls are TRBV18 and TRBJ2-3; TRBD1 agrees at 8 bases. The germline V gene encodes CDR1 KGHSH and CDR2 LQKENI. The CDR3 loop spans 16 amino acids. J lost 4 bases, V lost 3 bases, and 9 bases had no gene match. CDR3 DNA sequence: TGTGCCAGCTCACCGACACCAGGGGGCCGGCCAGATACGCAGTATTTT. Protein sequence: CASSPTPGGRPDTQYF.

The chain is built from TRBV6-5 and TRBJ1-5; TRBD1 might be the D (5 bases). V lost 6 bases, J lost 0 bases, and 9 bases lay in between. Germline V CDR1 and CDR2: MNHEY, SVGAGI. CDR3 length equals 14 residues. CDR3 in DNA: TGTGCCAGCAGGGACACCCTTAGCAATCAGCCCCAGCATTTT. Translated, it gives CASRDTLSNQPQHF.

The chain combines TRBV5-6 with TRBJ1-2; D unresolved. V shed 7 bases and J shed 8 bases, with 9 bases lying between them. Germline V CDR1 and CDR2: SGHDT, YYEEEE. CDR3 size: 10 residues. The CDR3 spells CASGRDGYTF. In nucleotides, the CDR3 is TGTGCCAGCGGGCGAGACGGCTACACCTTC.

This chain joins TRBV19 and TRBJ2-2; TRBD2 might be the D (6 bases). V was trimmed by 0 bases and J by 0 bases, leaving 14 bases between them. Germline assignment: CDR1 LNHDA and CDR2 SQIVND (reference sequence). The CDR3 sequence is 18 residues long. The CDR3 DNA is TGTGCCAGTAGTATAGATCGAGGCGGGGCCGCGAACACCGGGGAGCTGTTTTTT. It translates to CASSIDRGGAANTGELFF. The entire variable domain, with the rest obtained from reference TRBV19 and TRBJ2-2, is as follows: DGGITQSPKYLFRKEGQNVTLSCEQNLNHDAMYWYRQDPGQGLRLIYYSQIVNDFQKGDIAEGYSVSREKKESFPLTVTSAQKNPTAFYLCASSIDRGGAANTGELFFGEGSRLTVL.

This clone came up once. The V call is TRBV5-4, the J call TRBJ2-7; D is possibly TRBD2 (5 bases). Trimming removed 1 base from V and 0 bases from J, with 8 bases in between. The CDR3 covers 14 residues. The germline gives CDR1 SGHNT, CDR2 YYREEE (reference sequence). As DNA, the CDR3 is TGTGCCAGCAGCTTGATAGGAGGCTCCTACGAGCAGTACTTC. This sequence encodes CASSLIGGSYEQYF.

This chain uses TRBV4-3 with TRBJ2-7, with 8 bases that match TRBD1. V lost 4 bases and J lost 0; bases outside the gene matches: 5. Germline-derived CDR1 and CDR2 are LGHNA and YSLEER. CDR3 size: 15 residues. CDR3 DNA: TGCGCCAGCAGCCGAGGACAGGGACTCTCCTACGAGCAGTACTTC. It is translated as CASSRGQGLSYEQYF.

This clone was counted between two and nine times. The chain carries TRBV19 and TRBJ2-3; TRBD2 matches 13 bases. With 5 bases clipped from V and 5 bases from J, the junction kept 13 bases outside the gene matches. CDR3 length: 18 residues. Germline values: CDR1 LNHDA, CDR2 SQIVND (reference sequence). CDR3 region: CASSASRLAGGVGDTQYF. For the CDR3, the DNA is TGTGCCAGTAGTGCCTCAAGACTAGCGGGGGGCGTGGGAGATACGCAGTATTTT. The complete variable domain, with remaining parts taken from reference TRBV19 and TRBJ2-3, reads DGGITQSPKYLFRKEGQNVTLSCEQNLNHDAMYWYRQDPGQGLRLIYYSQIVNDFQKGDIAEGYSVSREKKESFPLTVTSAQKNPTAFYLCASSASRLAGGVGDTQYFGPGTRLTVL.

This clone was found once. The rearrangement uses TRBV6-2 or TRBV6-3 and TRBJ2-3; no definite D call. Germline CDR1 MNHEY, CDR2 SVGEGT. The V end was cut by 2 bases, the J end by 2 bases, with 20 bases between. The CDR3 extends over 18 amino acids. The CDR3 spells CASSYHTSRLEPTDTQYF. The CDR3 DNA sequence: TGTGCCAGCAGTTACCACACAAGTCGTCTAGAACCCACAGATACGCAGTATTTT.

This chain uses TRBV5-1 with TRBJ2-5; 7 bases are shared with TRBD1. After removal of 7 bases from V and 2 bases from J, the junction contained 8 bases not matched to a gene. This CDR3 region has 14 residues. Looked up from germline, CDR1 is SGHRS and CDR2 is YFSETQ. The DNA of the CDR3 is TGCGCCAGCCGACTGGGACAGATACAAGAGACCCAGTACTTC. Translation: CASRLGQIQETQYF.

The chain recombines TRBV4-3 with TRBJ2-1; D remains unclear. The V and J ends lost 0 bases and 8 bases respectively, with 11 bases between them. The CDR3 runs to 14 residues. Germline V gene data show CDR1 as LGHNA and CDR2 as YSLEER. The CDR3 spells CASSQDVQSDEQFF. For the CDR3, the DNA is TGCGCCAGCAGCCAAGATGTGCAGTCCGATGAGCAGTTCTTC.

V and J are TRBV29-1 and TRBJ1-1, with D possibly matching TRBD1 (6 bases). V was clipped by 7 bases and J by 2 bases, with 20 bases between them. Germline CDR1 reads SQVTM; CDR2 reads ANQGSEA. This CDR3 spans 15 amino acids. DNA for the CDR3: TGCAGCGCCACAGGGAAGGACGGGAAAAACACTGAAGCTTTCTTT. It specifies CSATGKDGKNTEAFF.

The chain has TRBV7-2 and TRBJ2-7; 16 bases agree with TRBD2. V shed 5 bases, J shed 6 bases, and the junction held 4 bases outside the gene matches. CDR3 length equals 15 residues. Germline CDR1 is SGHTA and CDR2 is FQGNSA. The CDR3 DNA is TGTGCCAGCAGCAAGGGACTAGCGGGAGGGGGCGAGCAGTACTTC. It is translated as CASSKGLAGGGEQYF.

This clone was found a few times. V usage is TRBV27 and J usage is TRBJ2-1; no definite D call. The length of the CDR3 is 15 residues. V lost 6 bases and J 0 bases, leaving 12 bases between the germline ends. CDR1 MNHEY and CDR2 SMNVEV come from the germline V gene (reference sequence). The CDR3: CASSKSWSSYNEQFF. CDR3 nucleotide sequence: TGTGCCAGCAGCAAAAGCTGGAGCTCCTACAATGAGCAGTTCTTC.

CDR3 residues: CASSLEGGRGLTSGNYEQYF. The CDR3 nucleotides read TGTGCCAGCAGCTTAGAGGGGGGCAGGGGCCTGACTAGCGGGAACTACGAGCAGTACTTC. The J gene is TRBJ2-7, the V gene TRBV7-8; 11 positions match TRBD2. The J segment lost 3 bases and the V segment lost 1 base, leaving 17 bases of the junction unmatched. Germline V gene data show CDR1 as SGHVS and CDR2 as FQNEAQ. The CDR3 has 20 residues.

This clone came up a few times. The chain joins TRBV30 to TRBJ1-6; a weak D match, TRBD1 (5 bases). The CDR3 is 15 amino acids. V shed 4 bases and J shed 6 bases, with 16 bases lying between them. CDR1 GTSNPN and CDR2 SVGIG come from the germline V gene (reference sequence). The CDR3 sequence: CAWKGLRGGNSPLHF. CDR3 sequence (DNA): TGTGCCTGGAAAGGGCTCCGCGGGGGTAATTCACCCCTCCACTTT.

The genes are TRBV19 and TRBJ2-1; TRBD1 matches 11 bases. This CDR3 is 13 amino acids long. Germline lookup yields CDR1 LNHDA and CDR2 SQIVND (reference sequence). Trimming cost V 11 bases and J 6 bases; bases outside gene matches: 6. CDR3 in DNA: TGTGCCGGCAGGGACAGGGGGGTCAATGAGCAGTTCTTC. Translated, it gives CAGRDRGVNEQFF.